The sequence of this T cell receptor (beta chain) was determined in a study of blood T cells in healthy people across ages. Together with a sample-barcoded 5' primer, a J-beta primer mix was included in a second PCR lasting 7 to 11 cycles. A single record per CDR3 protein comes from TCRdb applying MiXCR to the 5' RACE reads. The sample yields 750,000 to 950,000 distinct CDR3 sequences, 25% to 35% seen once. This clonotype was seen at least ten times. The CDR3 covers 17 residues. Germline loops: CDR1 SEHNR, CDR2 FQNEAQ (reference sequence). Trimming took off 3 bases at V and 6 bases at J, with 22 bases between the two ends. These data were also filed under a second study, of T cells of mothers and their children. Per that paper: The authors added sample barcodes and 2-4 random nucleotides using the M1S primer of the second PCR. Every mother supplied over 8 million TCR beta CDR3 reads and every child some 2.7 million. Related mother and child pairs showed slightly greater overlap (not significant) than unrelated pairs did.

Specimen: blood. The sequence derives from a woman between 35 and 50 years old in good health. The chain joins TRBV7-9 to TRBJ2-3; D may be TRBD2 (6 bases). The CDR3 sequence is CASSFISGPDYGDTQYF. Here the CDR3 DNA reads TGTGCCAGCAGCTTTATAAGCGGGCCCGATTACGGCGATACGCAGTATTTT.